The 7 T cell receptor beta chains given below trace back to one sample, sequenced in a study of lymphopenia after photon versus proton radiotherapy. Generated by immunoSEQ multiplex PCR, the TCRdb table keeps only in-frame clones and is missing some. Here the sample spans some 29,000 clones, over 75% being singletons. Sequencing was performed on peripheral blood, taken from a patient treated with photon-based radiotherapy. Receptors were obtained from a man aged 50-59 years with gastric cancer.

The DNA for the CDR3 is TGTGCCAGCAGTCATAAGACAGGGGGCTCCTACGAGCAGTACGTC. Translated, it gives CASSHKTGGSYEQYV. The chain uses TRBV7-3 and TRBJ2-7, with TRBD1 matching over 9 bases. Losses at the gene ends were 6 bases for V and 0 bases for J; bases not matched to a gene: 6. Germline V gives CDR1 SGHTA, CDR2 FQGTGA. The CDR3 is made up of 15 amino acids.

The genes are TRBV9 and TRBJ2-3, with TRBD2 matching 12 bases. Trimming removed 3 bases from V and 4 bases from J; junction bases left unmatched: 6. The CDR3 spans 16 residues. The germline gives CDR1 SGDLS, CDR2 YYNGEE. The CDR3 protein is CASSGLAGGLPDTQYF. CDR3 sequence (DNA): TGTGCCAGCAGCGGGCTAGCGGGGGGGCTCCCAGATACGCAGTATTTT.

This clone was seen more than once but under ten times. This chain uses TRBV10-3 with TRBJ2-7; TRBD1 matches at 8 bases. The CDR3 totals 14 residues. The V and J ends lost 10 bases and 2 bases, in that order; junction bases with no gene match: 10. Germline V gene data show CDR1 as ENHRY and CDR2 as SYGVKD. CDR3 amino acids: CATKTGAGTYEQYV. As DNA, the CDR3 is TGTGCCACCAAGACAGGGGCCGGGACCTACGAGCAGTACGTC.

The J gene is TRBJ1-4, the V gene TRBV4-3; 10 nucleotides align to TRBD1. The CDR3 length is 16 residues. The V and J ends lost 2 bases and 7 bases, in that order; junction bases with no gene match: 7. The germline gives CDR1 LGHNA, CDR2 YSLEER. The CDR3 DNA sequence: TGCGCCAGCAGCCAACCAGGAGGGACAGGGGTTGAAAAACTGTTTTTT. Its protein product is CASSQPGGTGVEKLFF.

At least ten counts were recorded for this clone. The CDR3: CASSLGTGLNQPQHF. Here the CDR3 DNA reads TGTGCCAGCAGCCTTGGGACAGGCCTCAATCAGCCCCAGCATTTT. The chain is built from TRBV6-5 and TRBJ1-5, with 8 bases that match TRBD1. J was trimmed by 3 bases and V by 6 bases; bases with no gene match: 7. This CDR3 is 15 amino acids long. CDR1 and CDR2 from the germline V gene are MNHEY and SVGAGI.

This clone was detected a few times. The V and J genes are TRBV27 and TRBJ1-6; D not resolved. Trimming took 5 bases from V and 7 from J, leaving 6 bases between them. The V gene's germline CDR1 is MNHEY and CDR2 SMNVEV (reference sequence). This CDR3 spans 12 amino acids. The CDR3 sequence is CASSVRNSPLHF. The DNA for the CDR3 is TGTGCCAGCAGTGTCAGAAATTCACCCCTCCACTTT.

The gene calls are TRBV5-1 and TRBJ2-6; D is unclear. The CDR3 runs 15 residues. Germline values: CDR1 SGHRS, CDR2 YFSETQ. Trimming shortened V by 0 bases and J by 1 base, and 5 bases separated the two germline ends. CDR3 coding DNA: TGCGCCAGCAGCTTGGGTCAGTCTGGGGCCAACGTCCTGACTTTC. Protein sequence: CASSLGQSGANVLTF.